Listed below are T cell receptor beta chains from one sample, sequenced in a study of T cells in Graves' hyperthyroidism and ophthalmopathy. From the multiplex PCR reads, TCRdb called clonotypes with MiXCR, one entry per CDR3 protein. Altogether around 400,000 distinct CDR3 sequences are present, around 15% being singletons, with the ten largest covering about 20%. Sequences were obtained from blood. The receptor source for this set is a woman aged 60-70 years with Graves' ophthalmopathy. Both conserved end residues are trimmed from each CDR3. The order of the fields is CDR3 protein, J gene, V gene.

CDR3: ASSAVDGYTQY
J: TRBJ2-3
V: TRBV3-1

CDR3: ASSSVGGSYEQY
J: TRBJ2-7
V: TRBV3-1

CDR3: SSSSLAGGGDTQY
J: TRBJ2-3
V: TRBV7-9

CDR3: ASRTGGPGNTIY
J: TRBJ1-3
V: TRBV7-9

CDR3: ASGGQGSNQPQH
J: TRBJ1-5
V: TRBV2

CDR3: ASTGGQGARGYT
J: TRBJ1-2
V: TRBV5-1

CDR3: SARDGNRLSNQPQH
J: TRBJ1-5
V: TRBV20-1

CDR3: ASRLRNQPQH
J: TRBJ1-5
V: TRBV6-2/TRBV6-3

CDR3: ASSSSGRRSHEQF
J: TRBJ2-1
V: TRBV7-9

CDR3: ASRGSTNEKLF
J: TRBJ1-4
V: TRBV28

CDR3: ASRRGGSNNEQF
J: TRBJ2-1
V: TRBV19

CDR3: ASSVGSDQETQY
J: TRBJ2-5
V: TRBV9

CDR3: SADYEQY
J: TRBJ2-7
V: TRBV29-1

CDR3: ASSQNQGTEAF
J: TRBJ1-1
V: TRBV3-1

CDR3: SARTGENTEAF
J: TRBJ1-1
V: TRBV20-1

CDR3: ASSPYGTVNEKLF
J: TRBJ1-4
V: TRBV3-1

CDR3: ASRGTGSFLNTEAF
J: TRBJ1-1
V: TRBV6-2/TRBV6-3

CDR3: ASSHGTGNTEAF
J: TRBJ1-1
V: TRBV3-1

CDR3: ASSPHGQGGGLSTEAF
J: TRBJ1-1
V: TRBV4-1

CDR3: ASSQDGNRINEQF
J: TRBJ2-1
V: TRBV4-2

CDR3: ASRLSPNMNTEAF
J: TRBJ1-1
V: TRBV2

CDR3: SARVGGGNTEAF
J: TRBJ1-1
V: TRBV20-1

CDR3: ASSTPGLYSYNEQF
J: TRBJ2-1
V: TRBV6-1

CDR3: ASSLLAGGSNTGELF
J: TRBJ2-2
V: TRBV7-9

CDR3: ASSARDRQGRETQY
J: TRBJ2-5
V: TRBV28

CDR3: ASSDSTSGSYEQY
J: TRBJ2-7
V: TRBV6-4

CDR3: ASSLGGLSYYEQY
J: TRBJ2-7
V: TRBV13

CDR3: ASSAHRGHNQPQH
J: TRBJ1-5
V: TRBV28

CDR3: SARDIGGFSYNEQF
J: TRBJ2-1
V: TRBV20-1

CDR3: AISESSSSRSSYEQY
J: TRBJ2-7
V: TRBV10-3

CDR3: ASRRESGTYEQY
J: TRBJ2-7
V: TRBV5-6

CDR3: SVDRTTEQF
J: TRBJ2-1
V: TRBV29-1

CDR3: ASSESRGFYNEQF
J: TRBJ2-1
V: TRBV2

CDR3: ASRPSGGNQPQH
J: TRBJ1-5
V: TRBV6-1

CDR3: ASSLASGRAETQY
J: TRBJ2-5
V: TRBV28

CDR3: ASRGFSYNEQF
J: TRBJ2-1
V: TRBV6-1

CDR3: ASSPGDRVASPLH
J: TRBJ1-6
V: TRBV5-1

CDR3: ASRTGAGNEQF
J: TRBJ2-1
V: TRBV2

CDR3: SARDVRSYEQY
J: TRBJ2-7
V: TRBV20-1